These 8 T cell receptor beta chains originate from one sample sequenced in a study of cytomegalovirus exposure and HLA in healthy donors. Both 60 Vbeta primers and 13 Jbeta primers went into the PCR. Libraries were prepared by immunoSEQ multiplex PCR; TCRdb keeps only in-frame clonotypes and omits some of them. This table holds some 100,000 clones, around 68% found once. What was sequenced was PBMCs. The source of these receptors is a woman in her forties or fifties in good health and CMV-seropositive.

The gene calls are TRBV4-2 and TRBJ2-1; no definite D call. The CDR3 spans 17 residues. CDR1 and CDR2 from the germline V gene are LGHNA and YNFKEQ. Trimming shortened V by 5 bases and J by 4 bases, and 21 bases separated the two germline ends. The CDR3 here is CASSSPLDGAEYNEQFF. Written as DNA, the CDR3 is TGTGCCAGCAGCTCCCCCCTAGACGGTGCCGAGTACAATGAGCAGTTCTTC.

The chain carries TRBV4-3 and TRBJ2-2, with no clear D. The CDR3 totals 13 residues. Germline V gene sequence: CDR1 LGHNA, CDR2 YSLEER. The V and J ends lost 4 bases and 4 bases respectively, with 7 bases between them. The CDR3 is CASSPHGTGELFF. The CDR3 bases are TGCGCCAGCAGCCCGCACGGCACCGGGGAGCTGTTTTTT.

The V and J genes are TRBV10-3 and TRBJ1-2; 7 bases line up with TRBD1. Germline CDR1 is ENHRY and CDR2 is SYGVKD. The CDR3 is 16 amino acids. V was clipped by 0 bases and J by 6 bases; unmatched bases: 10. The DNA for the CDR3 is TGTGCCATCAGTGAGTCCGTGATCCCCGACAGGGATGGCTACACCTTC. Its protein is CAISESVIPDRDGYTF.

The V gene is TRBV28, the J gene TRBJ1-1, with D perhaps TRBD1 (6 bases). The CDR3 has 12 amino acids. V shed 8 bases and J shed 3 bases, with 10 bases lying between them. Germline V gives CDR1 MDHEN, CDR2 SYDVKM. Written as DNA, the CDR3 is TGTGCCAGCGTGCGGGGGCACACTGAAGCTTTCTTT. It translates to CASVRGHTEAFF.

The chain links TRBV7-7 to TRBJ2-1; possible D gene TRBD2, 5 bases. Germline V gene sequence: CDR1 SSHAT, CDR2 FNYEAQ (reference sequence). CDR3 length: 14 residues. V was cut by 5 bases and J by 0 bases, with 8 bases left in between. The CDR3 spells CASSTGSSYNEQFF. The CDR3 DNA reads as TGTGCCAGCAGCACGGGGAGCTCCTACAATGAGCAGTTCTTC. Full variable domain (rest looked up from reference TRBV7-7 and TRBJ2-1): GAGVSQSPRYKVTKRGQDVTLRCDPISSHATLYWYQQALGQGPEFLTYFNYEAQPDKSGLPSDRFSAERPEGSISTLTIQRTEQRDSAMYRCASSTGSSYNEQFFGPGTRLTVL.

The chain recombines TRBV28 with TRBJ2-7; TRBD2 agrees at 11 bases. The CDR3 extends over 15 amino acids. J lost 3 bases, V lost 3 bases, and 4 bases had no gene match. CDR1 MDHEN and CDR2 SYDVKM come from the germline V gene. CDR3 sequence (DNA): TGTGCCAGCAGTTTTACTAGCGGGAGATTCTACGAGCAGTACTTC. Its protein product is CASSFTSGRFYEQYF.

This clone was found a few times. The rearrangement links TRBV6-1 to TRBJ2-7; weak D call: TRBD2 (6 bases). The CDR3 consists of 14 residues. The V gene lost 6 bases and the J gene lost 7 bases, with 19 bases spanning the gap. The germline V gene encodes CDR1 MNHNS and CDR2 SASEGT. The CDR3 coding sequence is TGTGCCAGCAGGCCGACCCCGTTGGAGGGTGAGCAGTACTTC. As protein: CASRPTPLEGEQYF.

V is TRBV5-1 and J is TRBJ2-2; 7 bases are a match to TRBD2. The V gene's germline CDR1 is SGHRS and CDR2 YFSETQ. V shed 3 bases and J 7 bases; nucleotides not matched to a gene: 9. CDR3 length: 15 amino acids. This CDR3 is CASSSNPGRGGELFF. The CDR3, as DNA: TGCGCCAGCAGCTCTAACCCAGGGAGGGGCGGGGAGCTGTTTTTT. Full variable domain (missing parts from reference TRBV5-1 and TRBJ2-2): KAGVTQTPRYLIKTRGQQVTLSCSPISGHRSVSWYQQTPGQGLQFLFEYFSETQRNKGNFPGRFSGRQFSNSRSEMNVSTLELGDSALYLCASSSNPGRGGELFFGEGSRLTVL.